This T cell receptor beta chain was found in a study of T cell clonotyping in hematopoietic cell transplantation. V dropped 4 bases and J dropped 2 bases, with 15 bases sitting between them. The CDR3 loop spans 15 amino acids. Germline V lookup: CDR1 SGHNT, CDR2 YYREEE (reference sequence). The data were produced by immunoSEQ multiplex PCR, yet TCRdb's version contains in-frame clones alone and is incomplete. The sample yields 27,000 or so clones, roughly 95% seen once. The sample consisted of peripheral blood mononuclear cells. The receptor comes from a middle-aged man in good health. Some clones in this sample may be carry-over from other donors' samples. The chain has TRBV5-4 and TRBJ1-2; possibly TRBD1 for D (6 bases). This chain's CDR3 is CASSLGQTSNYGYTF. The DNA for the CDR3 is TGTGCCAGCAGCCTTGGACAGACGAGCAACTATGGCTACACCTTC.